The rows below give T cell receptor beta chains drawn from one sample of a study of cytomegalovirus exposure and HLA in healthy donors. The protocol was immunoSEQ multiplex PCR, while the TCRdb copy is restricted to in-frame clones and leaves out a portion. The repertoire holds around 110,000 clones, 9% to 10% seen once, with less than 4% in the top ten. The sample comprised PBMCs. The receptors come from a man in his thirties or forties in good health and CMV-seronegative. The CDR3 runs from the conserved cysteine through the conserved F or W. D genes are given only for firm matches. Where a row states a size, it is once, few, many or the class of an expanded clone; other rows omit it.

v_call	clone_size	j_call	d_call	cdr3_aa	cdr3_nt
TRBV7-2	-	TRBJ2-7	TRBD1	CASSLGGQGFYEQYF	TGTGCCAGCAGCTTAGGCGGACAGGGGTTCTACGAGCAGTACTTC
TRBV5-6	-	TRBJ1-2	-	CASSLGRVGGYTF	TGTGCCAGCAGCTTGGGCAGGGTGGGTGGCTACACCTTC
TRBV27	-	TRBJ2-5	-	CASSPVGGLGTQYF	TGTGCCAGCAGTCCCGTTGGGGGCCTGGGGACCCAGTACTTC
TRBV7-2	few	TRBJ2-5	-	CASSPQETQYF	TGTGCCAGCAGCCCTCAAGAGACCCAGTACTTC
TRBV6-1	-	TRBJ2-3	-	CASKAGADTQYF	TGTGCCAGCAAGGCCGGGGCAGATACGCAGTATTTT
TRBV27	-	TRBJ1-5	-	CASRGRERDSNQPQHF	TGTGCCAGCAGAGGACGGGAAAGGGATAGCAATCAGCCCCAGCATTTT
TRBV10-2	-	TRBJ1-5	-	CASSRTVGQPQHF	TGCGCCAGCAGTCGGACAGTTGGTCAGCCCCAGCATTTT
TRBV6-1	-	TRBJ1-2	TRBD1	CASRRQGNSYGYTF	TGTGCCAGCAGAAGACAGGGCAACAGCTATGGCTACACCTTC
TRBV4-1	-	TRBJ2-2	-	CASSQEQGVSGELFF	TGCGCCAGCAGCCAAGAACAGGGAGTGTCCGGGGAGCTGTTTTTT
TRBV5-4	few	TRBJ2-1	TRBD2	CASTTSGRSYNEQFF	TGTGCCAGCACCACTAGCGGGAGGTCCTACAATGAGCAGTTCTTC
TRBV27	-	TRBJ1-5	-	CASSKTWAQPQHF	TGTGCCAGCAGTAAAACTTGGGCTCAGCCCCAGCATTTT
TRBV4-3	many	TRBJ2-6	-	CASSQDAVKSGANVLTF	TGCGCCAGCAGCCAAGATGCAGTAAAGTCTGGGGCCAACGTCCTGACTTTC
TRBV19	-	TRBJ2-7	-	CASSEADGSYEQYF	TGTGCCAGTAGTGAAGCGGACGGCTCCTACGAGCAGTACTTC
TRBV7-9	few	TRBJ1-1	TRBD1	CASSFLTGGAFF	TGTGCCAGCAGCTTCCTAACAGGGGGAGCTTTCTTT
TRBV19	few	TRBJ2-6	-	CASSMDGSSGANVLTF	TGTGCCAGTAGTATGGACGGGAGCTCTGGGGCCAACGTCCTGACTTTC
TRBV28	few	TRBJ1-4	TRBD1	CASSPPGTDNEKLFF	TGTGCCAGCAGTCCCCCCGGGACAGATAATGAAAAACTGTTTTTT
TRBV7-2	-	TRBJ1-2	-	CASTLFVGAGYGYTF	TGTGCCAGCACCCTATTCGTGGGGGCAGGCTATGGCTACACCTTC
TRBV5-4	few	TRBJ2-7	-	CASSLVTEYEQYF	TGTGCCAGCAGCTTGGTGACAGAGTACGAGCAGTACTTC
TRBV5-4	-	TRBJ2-3	TRBD2	CASSRKGLAAYTDTQYF	TGTGCCAGCAGCCGTAAGGGACTAGCTGCCTACACAGATACGCAGTATTTT
TRBV5-5	few	TRBJ2-1	TRBD2	CASSPGLAGDSYNEQFF	TGTGCCAGCAGCCCGGGACTAGCGGGGGACTCCTACAATGAGCAGTTCTTC
TRBV19	-	TRBJ1-1	-	CASSISVNTEAFF	TGTGCCAGTAGTATTTCGGTGAACACTGAAGCTTTCTTT
TRBV7-2	-	TRBJ2-3	-	CASSEGGRGIQNTQYF	TGTGCCAGCAGTGAAGGAGGCAGGGGAATTCAAAATACGCAGTATTTT
TRBV19	few	TRBJ1-4	-	CASSISQSGSTNEKLFF	TGTGCCAGTAGTATTTCCCAATCGGGGTCAACTAATGAAAAACTGTTTTTT
TRBV27	-	TRBJ1-1	TRBD1	CASSGRDRGLTEAFF	TGTGCCAGCAGTGGTAGGGACAGGGGGCTAACTGAAGCTTTCTTT
TRBV15	-	TRBJ2-7	TRBD1	CATSTLGQGTHEQYF	TGTGCCACCAGCACCCTGGGACAGGGGACCCACGAGCAGTACTTC
TRBV28	-	TRBJ2-3	-	CASSLEEGPTDTQYF	TGTGCCAGCAGTTTGGAGGAGGGTCCCACAGATACGCAGTATTTT
TRBV11-3	few	TRBJ1-1	-	CASSPQPGQNTEAFF	TGTGCCAGCAGCCCTCAGCCGGGTCAGAACACTGAAGCTTTCTTT
TRBV11-3	-	TRBJ2-1	TRBD2	CASILAGIGNEQFF	TGTGCCAGCATCCTAGCGGGAATAGGCAATGAGCAGTTCTTC
TRBV4-1	-	TRBJ1-2	-	CASSLTGTRDHGYTF	TGCGCCAGCAGCCTAACCGGGACACGGGATCATGGCTACACCTTC
TRBV5-6	-	TRBJ2-3	-	CASSGLTDTQYF	TGTGCCAGCAGCGGGCTCACAGATACGCAGTATTTT
TRBV29-1	-	TRBJ2-5	TRBD1	CSVPGDRGYETQYF	TGCAGCGTCCCTGGGGACAGGGGATATGAGACCCAGTACTTC
TRBV5-1	-	TRBJ2-1	TRBD2	CASSWLAGALDNEQFF	TGCGCCAGCAGCTGGCTAGCGGGAGCCTTGGACAATGAGCAGTTCTTC
TRBV2	few	TRBJ1-5	-	CASRLDQPQHF	TGTGCCAGCAGATTAGATCAGCCCCAGCATTTT
TRBV19	-	TRBJ2-1	TRBD2	CASRELAGYYNEQFF	TGTGCCAGTAGGGAACTAGCGGGGTATTACAATGAGCAGTTCTTC
TRBV7-3	few	TRBJ2-3	-	CASSSQGGGTDTQYF	TGTGCCAGCAGCTCTCAGGGGGGTGGCACAGATACGCAGTATTTT
TRBV19	few	TRBJ1-3	-	CASSILRGPSGNTIYF	TGTGCCAGTAGTATTTTGCGGGGACCCTCTGGAAACACCATATATTTT
TRBV18	-	TRBJ1-5	-	CASSALRSQPQHF	TGTGCCAGCTCAGCCCTGCGATCTCAGCCCCAGCATTTT
TRBV5-8	-	TRBJ2-7	-	CASSVSGAGYHEQYF	TGTGCCAGCAGCGTAAGCGGAGCCGGATATCACGAGCAGTACTTC
TRBV2	once	TRBJ1-5	TRBD1	CASSEGQLQPQHF	TGTGCCAGCAGCGAGGGACAGCTTCAGCCCCAGCATTTT
TRBV30	few	TRBJ1-6	-	CAWTQGQNNSPLHF	TGTGCCTGGACCCAGGGGCAGAATAATTCACCCCTCCACTTT
TRBV5-6	few	TRBJ1-1	TRBD1	CASSQTTGGRTEAFF	TGTGCCAGCAGCCAAACCACAGGGGGCCGGACTGAAGCTTTCTTT
TRBV5-5	-	TRBJ1-5	-	CASSLWPGKEPQHF	TGTGCCAGCAGCTTGTGGCCAGGGAAAGAGCCCCAGCATTTT
TRBV25-1	few	TRBJ1-4	-	CASSPQGSGSYEKLFF	TGTGCCAGCAGTCCACAGGGATCCGGAAGCTATGAAAAACTGTTTTTT
TRBV30	-	TRBJ1-2	-	CAWTEQNYGYTF	TGTGCCTGGACGGAACAGAACTATGGCTACACCTTC
TRBV28	-	TRBJ2-2	TRBD1	CASITGTGYTGELFF	TGTGCCAGCATCACCGGGACAGGGTACACCGGGGAGCTGTTTTTT
TRBV6-5	-	TRBJ2-7	-	CASSNRESEQYF	TGTGCCAGCAGTAACAGGGAAAGCGAGCAGTACTTC